Listed below are T cell receptor beta chains from one sample, sequenced in a study of shared clonotypes between healthy human individuals. Using immunoSEQ multiplex PCR, the repertoire was profiled, and TCRdb retains in-frame clones only, with some absent. The sample consists of more than 2 million clones, almost 96% of them appearing once. The specimen sequenced was naive CD4+ T cells sorted from blood. The receptors were gathered from a man between 18 and 29 years old in good health. Both conserved end residues are part of each CDR3. The D gene is left open where the match is weak. Not every row has a clone size; where given, it reads once, few, many or a size class.

d_gene,abundance,v_gene,j_gene,CDR3aa,CDR3nt
TRBD1,.,TRBV6-5,TRBJ2-6,CASSRQGTGANVLTF,TGTGCCAGCAGCCGACAGGGGACAGGGGCCAACGTCCTGACTTTC
.,few,TRBV4-1,TRBJ1-2,CASSREVNYGYTF,TGCGCCAGCAGCCGAGAGGTTAACTATGGCTACACCTTC
TRBD1,.,TRBV11-2,TRBJ2-5,CASSPGQREETQYF,TGTGCCAGCAGCCCGGGACAGCGTGAAGAGACCCAGTACTTC
TRBD1,.,TRBV6-5,TRBJ1-2,CASSYDRVTGYTF,TGTGCCAGCAGTTATGACAGGGTAACAGGCTACACCTTC
.,.,TRBV28,TRBJ1-5,CASSLLGDRNQPQHF,TGTGCCAGCAGTTTACTCGGCGACAGAAATCAGCCCCAGCATTTT
.,.,TRBV6-5,TRBJ2-7,CASSRAPPQEQYF,TGTGCCAGCAGTCGCGCCCCCCCCCAAGAGCAGTACTTC
.,.,TRBV7-9,TRBJ1-2,CASSLGRTAHYGYTF,TGTGCCAGCAGCTTGGGCCGGACAGCCCACTATGGCTACACCTTC
TRBD1,.,TRBV4-1,TRBJ2-3,CASSLAGTAVFDTQYF,TGCGCCAGCAGCCTAGCCGGGACAGCCGTTTTTGATACGCAGTATTTT
TRBD2,.,TRBV12-5,TRBJ2-7,CASVPSGSGNEQYF,TGTGCTAGTGTCCCTAGCGGGAGCGGGAACGAGCAGTACTTC
.,.,TRBV5-1,TRBJ2-1,CASSLARQSSYNEQFF,TGCGCCAGCAGCTTGGCCCGACAGTCTTCCTACAATGAGCAGTTCTTC
.,.,TRBV6-5,TRBJ1-5,CASSSQGGGNQPQHF,TGTGCCAGCAGTTCCCAGGGAGGAGGCAATCAGCCCCAGCATTTT
TRBD1,.,TRBV29-1,TRBJ1-1,CSVEAIGWAGGVEAFF,TGCAGCGTTGAAGCGATAGGTTGGGCAGGGGGCGTTGAGGCTTTCTTT
.,.,TRBV6-6,TRBJ2-3,CASTRGNGADTQYF,TGTGCCAGCACGAGGGGCAATGGTGCAGATACGCAGTATTTT
TRBD2,.,TRBV6-1,TRBJ2-7,CASSRGGLPYEQYF,TGTGCCAGCAGCCGCGGGGGGCTGCCCTACGAGCAGTACTTC
TRBD1,.,TRBV7-9,TRBJ2-5,CASSRGDSQETQYF,TGTGCCAGCAGCCGAGGGGACAGCCAAGAGACCCAGTACTTC
TRBD1,.,TRBV2,TRBJ1-4,CASSPRLGQGAGNEKLFF,TGTGCCAGCAGTCCCCGACTAGGACAGGGGGCCGGTAATGAAAAACTGTTTTTT
.,once,TRBV28,TRBJ1-4,CASSSPWYEKLFF,TGTGCCAGCAGCTCCCCCTGGTATGAAAAACTGTTTTTT
.,.,TRBV19,TRBJ1-1,CASIVTGRGVTEAFF,TGTGCCAGTATTGTTACAGGCCGGGGGGTCACTGAAGCTTTCTTT
.,.,TRBV11-3,TRBJ2-1,CASSLGLAQGDEQFF,TGTGCCAGCAGCTTAGGGTTGGCCCAGGGCGATGAGCAGTTCTTC
.,.,TRBV12-5,TRBJ2-5,CASGLEVGTETQYF,TGTGCTAGTGGTTTGGAAGTGGGGACGGAGACCCAGTACTTC
TRBD1,.,TRBV6-1,TRBJ2-7,CASTGTRDRVYEQYF,TGTGCCAGCACCGGTACCCGGGACAGGGTTTACGAGCAGTACTTC
.,.,TRBV7-9,TRBJ2-5,CASSLQGLGETQYF,TGTGCCAGCAGCTTACAGGGGTTGGGCGAGACCCAGTACTTC
.,.,TRBV6-5,TRBJ2-3,CASSRGLSTDTQYF,TGTGCCAGCAGTAGGGGCCTAAGCACAGATACGCAGTATTTT
.,.,TRBV5-6,TRBJ2-2,CASSHKNRELWLFF,TGTGCCAGCAGCCATAAGAACAGGGAATTGTGGCTGTTTTTT
.,.,TRBV6-1,TRBJ2-3,CASSEHGAADTQYF,TGTGCCAGCAGTGAACACGGGGCCGCAGATACGCAGTATTTT
.,.,TRBV19,TRBJ1-1,CASSRNRENTEAFF,TGTGCCAGTAGTAGAAATAGAGAGAACACTGAAGCTTTCTTT
.,.,TRBV7-2,TRBJ2-3,CASSRGTVDTQYF,TGTGCCAGCAGCAGAGGGACGGTTGATACGCAGTATTTT
.,few,TRBV6-1,TRBJ1-3,CASSERAGDGNTIYF,TGTGCCAGCAGTGAACGGGCAGGGGATGGAAACACCATATATTTT
.,.,TRBV5-1,TRBJ1-1,CASSLDRAGTEAFF,TGCGCCAGCAGCTTGGACAGGGCTGGCACTGAAGCTTTCTTT
TRBD1,.,TRBV10-3,TRBJ2-1,CAISVDGTGFGGEQFF,TGTGCCATCAGTGTCGATGGGACAGGCTTTGGTGGCGAGCAGTTCTTC
.,.,TRBV6-1,TRBJ2-7,CASSERPYEQYF,TGTGCCAGCAGTGAACGTCCCTACGAGCAGTACTTC
TRBD1,once,TRBV19,TRBJ1-6,CASSLGQGNNSPLHF,TGTGCCAGTAGTCTAGGACAGGGCAATAATTCACCCCTCCACTTT
TRBD2,.,TRBV9,TRBJ2-3,CASSATSGSTDTQYF,TGTGCCAGCAGCGCGACTAGCGGGAGCACAGATACGCAGTATTTT
TRBD1,once,TRBV5-1,TRBJ1-6,CASSLGRDRVMSPLHF,TGCGCCAGCAGCCTTGGGCGGGACAGGGTCATGTCACCCCTCCACTTT
.,.,TRBV19,TRBJ1-2,CASSSGGTYGYTF,TGTGCCAGTAGTTCGGGGGGGACCTATGGCTACACCTTC